These 3 T cell receptor beta chains share one sample of origin, sequenced in a study of post-analysis software for immune sequencing data (dated by TCRdb to 2015 to 2017). These receptors lack a known antigen. What the study reported, not specific to this receptor: Four to six TRBV segments, including TRBV5-6, TRBV5-1 and TRBV20-1, were significantly more frequent in patients than controls.

Libraries were prepared through PCR. This sample was sequenced with an Illumina HiSeq 2500. To reduce PCR and sequencing biases, unique molecular identifiers were incorporated into the TCR beta cDNA libraries. TCRdb applied fastp at Q25 and MiXCR to the public reads, then kept only in-frame beta chains. Rows are combined by CDR3 protein, so each entry shows the most common genes and DNA. This sample has 600,000 to 700,000 distinct CDR3 sequences in its table, and 55% to 60% of those were observed once. The ten largest clones represent roughly 10% of the sample. The sequencing input was blood. These receptor sequences come from a girl under 10 years old with multiple sclerosis.

The chain has TRBV29-1 and TRBJ1-1, with unresolved D. V dropped 4 bases and J dropped 1 base, with 7 bases sitting between them. This CDR3 contains 12 residues. From germline, CDR1 is SQVTM and CDR2 ANQGSEA. The CDR3 region has the DNA TGCAGCGTTGTACACCCGAACACTGAAGCTTTCTTT. Protein product: CSVVHPNTEAFF. Supplemented by reference TRBV29-1 and TRBJ1-1, the full variable domain reads SAVISQKPSRDICQRGTSLTIQCQVDSQVTMMFWYRQQPGQSLTLIATANQGSEATYESGFVIDKFPISRPNLTFSTLTVSNMSPEDSSIYLCSVVHPNTEAFFGQGTRLTVV.

The chain links TRBV12-3 or TRBV12-4 to TRBJ2-4; maybe TRBD2 (6 bases). The CDR3 extends over 16 amino acids. The ends were cut back, 4 bases at V and 7 bases at J, with 20 bases in the middle. The CDR3 protein is CASSSARGPLGNIQYF. In nucleotides, the CDR3 is TGTGCCAGCAGTTCGGCGCGGGGCCCACTAGGGAACATTCAGTACTTC.

This chain uses TRBV5-1 with TRBJ2-3; 9 nucleotides line up with TRBD2. The CDR3 has 15 amino acids. Per the germline V gene, CDR1 is SGHRS and CDR2 is YFSETQ. V lost 1 base to trimming and J lost 5 bases; unmatched junction nucleotides: 5. The CDR3 loop is CASSLIAGVGDTQYF. CDR3 DNA sequence: TGCGCCAGCAGCTTGATAGCGGGAGTGGGAGATACGCAGTATTTT. Based on the CDR3 plus reference TRBV5-1 and TRBJ2-3, the full variable domain is KAGVTQTPRYLIKTRGQQVTLSCSPISGHRSVSWYQQTPGQGLQFLFEYFSETQRNKGNFPGRFSGRQFSNSRSEMNVSTLELGDSALYLCASSLIAGVGDTQYFGPGTRLTVL.